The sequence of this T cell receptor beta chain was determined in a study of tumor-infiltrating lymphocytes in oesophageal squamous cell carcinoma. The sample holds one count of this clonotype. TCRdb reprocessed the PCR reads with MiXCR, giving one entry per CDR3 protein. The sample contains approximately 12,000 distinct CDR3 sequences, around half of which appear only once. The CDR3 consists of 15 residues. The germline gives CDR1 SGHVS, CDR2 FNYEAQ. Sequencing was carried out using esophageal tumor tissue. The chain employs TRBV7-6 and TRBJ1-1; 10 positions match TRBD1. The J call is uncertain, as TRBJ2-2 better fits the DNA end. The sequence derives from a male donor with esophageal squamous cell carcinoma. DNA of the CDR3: TGTGCCAGCAGCTCCCGACAGGGGGCGCTCGGGGAGCTGTTTTTT. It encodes CASSSRQGALGELFF.